These 28 T cell receptor beta chains were sequenced from one sample in a study of vaccination effects on CD4 cells after COVID-19. Profiling relied on immunoSEQ multiplex PCR, and the TCRdb table lists in-frame clones only, not all of them. The table has 45,000 or so clones, around 76% seen once. At the end of about 9 days of culture, CD4+ T cells were isolated. No cognate antigen is known for these TCRs. This specimen was CD4+ T cells from PBMCs cultured without peptide, taken before COVID-19 vaccination. The receptor set was obtained from a human donor who had a prior SARS-CoV-2 infection.

The rearrangement uses TRBV4-3 and TRBJ2-2; 7 nucleotides line up with TRBD1. Germline CDR1 reads LGHNA; CDR2 reads YSLEER. The CDR3 spans 16 residues. J gave up 3 bases and V 3 bases, and 7 bases lay outside the gene matches. The CDR3 coding sequence is TGCGCCAGCAGCCATAACAGGGGCAGGGACACCGGGGAGCTGTTTTTT. Its translation: CASSHNRGRDTGELFF.

The gene calls are TRBV18 and TRBJ1-1, with no clear D. Germline V gene lookup returns CDR1 KGHSH and CDR2 LQKENI. The length of the CDR3 is 13 residues. The V end was cut by 4 bases, the J end by 1 base, with 7 bases between. The CDR3 spells CASSLAQNTEAFF. CDR3 nucleotide sequence: TGTGCCAGCTCACTCGCGCAGAACACTGAAGCTTTCTTT.

The rearrangement joins TRBV6-6 to TRBJ2-7; D possibly uses TRBD1 or TRBD2 (6 bases each). The CDR3 covers 17 residues. Germline loops: CDR1 MNHNY, CDR2 SVGAGI (reference sequence). V was clipped by 5 bases and J by 0 bases, with 20 bases between them. The CDR3 reads CASSPYGGGSSSYEQYF. CDR3 nucleotides: TGTGCCAGCAGTCCCTACGGGGGCGGATCTAGCTCCTACGAGCAGTACTTC.

The rearrangement links TRBV4-1 to TRBJ2-1; D ambiguous. The germline V and J ends were trimmed by 2 bases and 0 bases, with 11 bases remaining between them. Per germline, CDR1 MGHRA and CDR2 YSYEKL. The CDR3 consists of 16 residues. This CDR3 reads CASSQLDGSSYNEQFF. For the CDR3, the DNA is TGCGCCAGCAGCCAATTGGACGGTAGCTCCTACAATGAGCAGTTCTTC.

V is TRBV12-3 or TRBV12-4 and J is TRBJ2-7; D gene uncertain. V gave up 6 bases and J gave up 5 bases, with 14 bases separating them. The CDR3 loop spans 13 amino acids. The CDR3 spells CASSRTGTHEQYF. The CDR3 DNA reads as TGTGCCAGCAGCCGGACGGGTACCCACGAGCAGTACTTC.

This chain connects TRBV3-1 (or the pseudogene TRBV3-2) to TRBJ2-7; the D gene is possibly TRBD1 (6 bases). This CDR3 contains 13 residues. Trimming stripped 1 base from V and 6 bases from J, with 10 bases between. The germline CDR1 and CDR2 sequences are LGHDT and YNNKEL (reference sequence). CDR3 loop: CASSQVLGAEQYF. CDR3 in DNA: TGTGCCAGCAGCCAAGTTCTGGGGGCCGAGCAGTACTTC.

The genes are TRBV15 and TRBJ1-6; 11 nucleotides align to TRBD1. Germline CDR1 is LNHNV and CDR2 is YYDKDF (reference sequence). The CDR3 spans 21 residues. V lost 1 base and J lost 4; bases outside the gene matches: 15. The CDR3 nucleotides are TGTGCCACCAGCAGAGGGAAAAGGACAGGGGGCTACAAAACGTATAATTCACCCCTCCACTTT. Translation gives CATSRGKRTGGYKTYNSPLHF.

This clone has a handful of counts. As DNA, the CDR3 is TGTGCCAGCAGTTACTCCGGGACCGGATACAATGAGCAGTTCTTC. Translated: CASSYSGTGYNEQFF. The rearrangement uses TRBV6-5 and TRBJ2-1; D tentatively reads TRBD1 or TRBD2 (5 bases each). The CDR3 runs 15 residues. CDR1 is MNHEY and CDR2 is SVGAGI in the germline V gene. Trimming cost V 0 bases and J 4 bases, with 10 bases left between them.

V and J are TRBV28 and TRBJ2-1, with TRBD2 matching over 12 bases. V was pared by 4 bases and J by 2 bases, with 3 bases of the junction left unmatched. This CDR3 has 16 amino acids. Germline CDR1 is MDHEN and CDR2 is SYDVKM. The CDR3 region is CASSSLAGGTYNEQFF. CDR3 bases: TGTGCCAGCAGTTCCCTAGCGGGAGGGACCTACAATGAGCAGTTCTTC.

The chain joins TRBV11-2 to TRBJ2-3, with D possibly TRBD2 on 6 matching bases. Trimming removed 3 bases from V and 3 bases from J, with 10 bases in between. The V gene's germline CDR1 is SGHAT and CDR2 FQNNGV. This CDR3 region has 14 residues. CDR3 DNA: TGTGCCAGCAGCTTGGGGACTTATACAGATACGCAGTATTTT. Amino acids: CASSLGTYTDTQYF. Drawing the rest from reference TRBV11-2 and TRBJ2-3, the complete variable domain is EAGVAQSPRYKIIEKRQSVAFWCNPISGHATLYWYQQILGQGPKLLIQFQNNGVVDDSQLPKDRFSAERLKGVDSTLKIQPAKLEDSAVYLCASSLGTYTDTQYFGPGTRLTVL.

On this clone itself: The same CDR3 arises from other DNA sequences in this sample as well. The chain recombines TRBV4-2 with TRBJ1-1; 9 bases fit TRBD1. J was trimmed by 3 bases and V by 0 bases; bases with no gene match: 2. CDR1 is LGHNA, CDR2 YNFKEQ, per germline. CDR3 size: 15 residues. CDR3 loop: CASSQEGQGDTEAFF. DNA for the CDR3: TGTGCCAGCAGCCAAGAGGGACAGGGCGACACTGAAGCTTTCTTT.

This sequence joins TRBV6-5 and TRBJ1-2, with TRBD1 identical over 7 bases. CDR3 length: 13 amino acids. Germline V lookup: CDR1 MNHEY, CDR2 SVGAGI. Losses at the gene ends were 7 bases for V and 4 bases for J; bases not matched to a gene: 6. The CDR3 protein is CASKPTGSYGYTF. The CDR3 DNA reads as TGTGCCAGCAAACCGACAGGGTCCTATGGCTACACCTTC.

The chain is built from TRBV19 and TRBJ2-7; D is ambiguous. This CDR3 region has 13 residues. Trimming cost V 6 bases and J 1 base, with 10 bases left between them. Germline lookup yields CDR1 LNHDA and CDR2 SQIVND (reference sequence). The CDR3 region has the DNA TGTGCCAGTAGGAGTTACGATTCCTACGAGCAGTACTTC. Its translation is CASRSYDSYEQYF.

V and J are TRBV5-5 and TRBJ2-1; TRBD2 agrees at 7 bases. Trimming cost V 2 bases and J 4 bases; bases outside gene matches: 9. The CDR3 loop spans 16 amino acids. The V gene's germline CDR1 is SGHKS and CDR2 YYEKEE (reference sequence). Here the CDR3 DNA reads TGTGCCAGCAGCTTCGGCGGGAGCGACTTTTACAATGAGCAGTTCTTC. Protein sequence: CASSFGGSDFYNEQFF.

In this sample, this clone turned up once. This chain joins TRBV4-3 and TRBJ2-3; D may match TRBD1 or TRBD2 (6 bases each). V gave up 1 base and J gave up 4 bases, with 15 bases separating them. This CDR3 has 16 amino acids. Germline CDR1 is LGHNA and CDR2 is YSLEER. In DNA, the CDR3 is TGCGCCAGCAGCCAAGCGTGGGGGCGGGGAGCAGATACGCAGTATTTT. This encodes CASSQAWGRGADTQYF.

CDR3 nucleotide sequence: TGCGCCAGCAAAACACAGGGGCTAACCTACAATGAGCAGTTCTTC. This codes for CASKTQGLTYNEQFF. The chain uses TRBV5-1 and TRBJ2-1; 7 positions agree with TRBD1. Germline values: CDR1 SGHRS, CDR2 YFSETQ. V trimming: 6 bases; J trimming: 2 bases; junction bases outside the gene matches: 8. There are 15 residues in the CDR3.

With regard to this clone: One junction end disagrees with the germline gene, perhaps due to a read error. The CDR3 is CASSYSTGLPNF. The CDR3 nucleotides read TGTGCCAGCAGTTACTCAACGGGATTGCCTAACTTC. The gene calls are TRBV6-5 and TRBJ2-7, with D possibly being TRBD2 (5 bases). Germline lookup yields CDR1 MNHEY and CDR2 SVGAGI. The CDR3 sequence is 12 residues long.

The V gene is TRBV11-2, the J gene TRBJ1-2; 7 bases fit TRBD1. The CDR3 is made up of 16 amino acids. V was pared by 2 bases and J by 1 base, with 7 bases of the junction left unmatched. CDR1 and CDR2 (germline): SGHAT, FQNNGV. For the CDR3, the DNA is TGTGCCAGCAGCTTAACTCTACAGGGGAATAACTATGGCTACACCTTC. It encodes CASSLTLQGNNYGYTF.

The CDR3 spells CASSLLTAGAFF. The CDR3 DNA is TGTGCCAGCAGTTTGCTGACAGCTGGAGCTTTCTTT. The chain employs TRBV28 and TRBJ1-1, with a possible D match to TRBD1 (5 bases). Germline V lookup: CDR1 MDHEN, CDR2 SYDVKM. The CDR3 extends over 12 amino acids. Trimming pared 3 bases from V and 10 bases from J, leaving 12 bases between. Looking up the rest from reference TRBV28 and TRBJ1-1 gives the full variable domain: DVKVTQSSRYLVKRTGEKVFLECVQDMDHENMFWYRQDPGLGLRLIYFSYDVKMKEKGDIPEGYSVSREKKERFSLILESASTNQTSMYLCASSLLTAGAFFGQGTRLTVV.

This chain uses TRBV6-5 with TRBJ1-5, with D unresolved. Germline V gene sequence: CDR1 MNHEY, CDR2 SVGAGI. Trimming left V 3 bases short and J 4 bases short, with 7 bases between. This CDR3 comprises 13 residues. The CDR3, as DNA: TGTGCCAGCAGTTATTCGAGGAATCAGCCCCAGCATTTT. Translation: CASSYSRNQPQHF.

V usage is TRBV11-2 and J usage is TRBJ1-1, with D perhaps TRBD1 (6 bases). Germline-derived CDR1 and CDR2 are SGHAT and FQNNGV. The V gene lost 2 bases and the J gene lost 9 bases, with 19 bases spanning the gap. The CDR3 runs 15 residues. The CDR3 DNA is TGTGCCAGCAGCTTATTGCCTCCCGATCGGGACAAAGCTTTCTTT. This translates into CASSLLPPDRDKAFF. The full variable domain, its missing parts supplied by reference TRBV11-2 and TRBJ1-1, is EAGVAQSPRYKIIEKRQSVAFWCNPISGHATLYWYQQILGQGPKLLIQFQNNGVVDDSQLPKDRFSAERLKGVDSTLKIQPAKLEDSAVYLCASSLLPPDRDKAFFGQGTRLTVV.

The chain uses TRBV25-1 and TRBJ2-2; TRBD2 aligns across 9 bases. V trimming: 1 base; J trimming: 6 bases; junction bases outside the gene matches: 6. This CDR3 spans 16 amino acids. Germline values: CDR1 MGHDK, CDR2 SYGVNS. The CDR3 sequence: CASSELGGGAPGELFF. The CDR3, as DNA: TGTGCCAGCAGTGAATTGGGCGGGGGGGCCCCCGGGGAGCTGTTTTTT.

This chain joins TRBV5-1 and TRBJ1-1; TRBD1 might be the D (5 bases). Germline assignment: CDR1 SGHRS and CDR2 YFSETQ. Trimming removed 4 bases at V and 4 bases at J, with 11 bases between. The CDR3 has 13 amino acids. In DNA form, the CDR3 reads TGCGCCAGCAGCAGGCAGGGTCCCACTGAAGCTTTCTTT. Protein sequence: CASSRQGPTEAFF.

V gene TRBV2 combines with J gene TRBJ1-1; TRBD1 matches 8 bases. The germline CDR1 and CDR2 sequences are SNHLY and FYNNEI. The CDR3 is 15 residues long. The junction had 9 bases not matched to a gene; V was cut back by 7 bases and J by 2 bases. The CDR3 sequence is CASIPTGDFNTEAFF. CDR3 nucleotide sequence: TGTGCCAGCATACCGACAGGGGATTTTAACACTGAAGCTTTCTTT. The full variable domain, completed using reference TRBV2 and TRBJ1-1, is EPEVTQTPSHQVTQMGQEVILRCVPISNHLYFYWYRQILGQKVEFLVSFYNNEISEKSEIFDDQFSVERPDGSNFTLKIRSTKLEDSAMYFCASIPTGDFNTEAFFGQGTRLTVV.

This clone was recorded a few times. The rearrangement links TRBV14 to TRBJ2-3; D may correspond to TRBD1 or TRBD2 (5 bases each). Trimming took off 3 bases at V and 13 bases at J, with 17 bases between the two ends. This CDR3 spans 13 amino acids. Germline V CDR1 and CDR2: SGHDN, FVKESK. CDR3 DNA sequence: TGTGCCAGCAGCCAGCGACTACCGGGGCGAAAGTATTTT. Its translation is CASSQRLPGRKYF.

The CDR3: CASTLEGYQPQHF. CDR3 DNA sequence: TGTGCCAGTACTCTCGAGGGGTATCAGCCCCAGCATTTT. This rearrangement joins TRBV19 to TRBJ1-5, with D perhaps TRBD1 (5 bases). The germline V gene encodes CDR1 LNHDA and CDR2 SQIVND (reference sequence). This CDR3 is 13 amino acids long. Trimming took 7 bases from V and 5 from J, leaving 12 bases between them. The whole variable domain, filled in from reference TRBV19 and TRBJ1-5, reads DGGITQSPKYLFRKEGQNVTLSCEQNLNHDAMYWYRQDPGQGLRLIYYSQIVNDFQKGDIAEGYSVSREKKESFPLTVTSAQKNPTAFYLCASTLEGYQPQHFGDGTRLSIL.

V gene TRBV5-6 combines with J gene TRBJ1-1; D call uncertain. The germline CDR1 and CDR2 sequences are SGHDT and YYEEEE. The length of the CDR3 is 14 residues. Trimming removed 3 bases at V and 2 bases at J, with 11 bases between. The CDR3 loop reads CASSYREYNTEAFF. The CDR3 bases are TGTGCCAGCAGCTACCGAGAATATAACACTGAAGCTTTCTTT.

This clone has more than one count but fewer than ten. This chain links TRBV5-1 with TRBJ2-4, with D perhaps TRBD1 or TRBD2 (5 bases each). Germline V gene data show CDR1 as SGHRS and CDR2 as YFSETQ. CDR3 length equals 15 residues. Trimming took 6 bases from V and 1 from J, leaving 14 bases between them. CDR3 sequence reads: CASTYGGWAKNIQYF. DNA of the CDR3: TGCGCCAGCACATATGGGGGTTGGGCCAAAAACATTCAGTACTTC.